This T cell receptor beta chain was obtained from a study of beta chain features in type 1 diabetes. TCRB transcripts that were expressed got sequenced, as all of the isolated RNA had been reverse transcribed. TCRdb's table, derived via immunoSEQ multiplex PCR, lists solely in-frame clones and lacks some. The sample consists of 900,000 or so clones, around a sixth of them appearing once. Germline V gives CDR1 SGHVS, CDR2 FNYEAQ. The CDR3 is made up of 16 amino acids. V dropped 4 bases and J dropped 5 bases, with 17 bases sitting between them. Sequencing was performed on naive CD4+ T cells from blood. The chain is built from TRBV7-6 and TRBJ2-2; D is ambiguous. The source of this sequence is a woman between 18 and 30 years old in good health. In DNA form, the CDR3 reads TGTGCCAGCAGCTCCACTGGACGTAGCCAGACCGGGGAGCTGTTTTTT. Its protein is CASSSTGRSQTGELFF.